The 20 T cell receptor beta chains below were found in one sample sequenced in a study of T cells in tuberculosis. Sequencing was performed with immunoSEQ multiplex PCR; in TCRdb, only in-frame clones are kept and a portion is missing. The table has about 49,000 clones, about 95% seen once. Time point indicated: new active TB diagnosis, blood taken before or within 7 days of starting treatment. This sample comprised PBMCs, obtained at tuberculosis diagnosis. The receptors derive from an adult with tuberculosis.

The count of this clone is one. The chain employs TRBV11-2 and TRBJ1-1, with D possibly TRBD1 on 5 matching bases. This CDR3 contains 15 residues. V gave up 1 base and J gave up 2 bases, with 11 bases separating them. CDR1 is SGHAT, CDR2 FQNNGV, per germline. The CDR3 region has the DNA TGTGCCAGCAGCTTAGCAGGGCAGGGTAACACTGAAGCTTTCTTT. Protein sequence: CASSLAGQGNTEAFF.

This chain connects TRBV5-6 to TRBJ1-2; the match to TRBD1 covers 9 bases. Germline CDR1 is SGHDT and CDR2 is YYEEEE. The CDR3 sequence is 15 residues long. V was pared by 4 bases and J by 4 bases, with 8 bases of the junction left unmatched. The CDR3 spells CASSPGTGSTYGYTF. In DNA form, the CDR3 reads TGTGCCAGCAGCCCCGGGACAGGGTCTACCTATGGCTACACCTTC.

The gene calls are TRBV19 and TRBJ2-7, with TRBD2 matching 8 bases. Germline assignment: CDR1 LNHDA and CDR2 SQIVND (reference sequence). V trimming: 5 bases; J trimming: 2 bases; junction bases outside the gene matches: 11. The CDR3 has 16 residues. In nucleotides, the CDR3 is TGTGCCAGTAGTGACTACCCGGGGGGGGCGGCCTACGAGCAGTACTTC. Translating it yields CASSDYPGGAAYEQYF.

This clone showed up just once. This rearrangement joins TRBV19 to TRBJ1-2; no clear D. The CDR3 is 13 residues long. From germline, CDR1 is LNHDA and CDR2 SQIVND (reference sequence). V lost 3 bases and J lost 4, with 9 bases in between. The CDR3, as DNA: TGTGCCAGTAGTATCTCGGAGAGCTATGGCTACACCTTC. Its translation is CASSISESYGYTF. The variable domain in full, completed from reference TRBV19 and TRBJ1-2, reads DGGITQSPKYLFRKEGQNVTLSCEQNLNHDAMYWYRQDPGQGLRLIYYSQIVNDFQKGDIAEGYSVSREKKESFPLTVTSAQKNPTAFYLCASSISESYGYTFGSGTRLTVV.

In nucleotides, the CDR3 is TGTGCCAGCAGCCGCCGGGACATTGAGGCTAACTATGGCTACACCTTC. Protein sequence: CASSRRDIEANYGYTF. The V gene is TRBV7-9, the J gene TRBJ1-2, with a weak D call TRBD1 (6 bases). Germline V gives CDR1 SEHNR, CDR2 FQNEAQ (reference sequence). V dropped 5 bases and J dropped 0 bases, with 16 bases sitting between them. The CDR3 totals 16 residues.

J is TRBJ2-1 and V is TRBV28; 9 bases align to TRBD2. Trimming cost V 2 bases and J 13 bases; bases outside gene matches: 12. Germline V lookup: CDR1 MDHEN, CDR2 SYDVKM. CDR3 length equals 15 residues. Here the CDR3 reads CASSLKGSGGLLQFF. CDR3 nucleotide sequence: TGTGCCAGCAGTTTAAAGGGTAGCGGGGGCCTGCTTCAGTTCTTC.

V usage is TRBV7-6 and J usage is TRBJ2-1; a weak D match, TRBD2 (5 bases). Trimming removed 1 base at V and 7 bases at J, with 17 bases between. The CDR3 has 16 residues. Germline values: CDR1 SGHVS, CDR2 FNYEAQ. CDR3 nucleotide sequence: TGTGCCAGCAGCTTAGAAGAGGGCACATACCCTAATGAGCAGTTCTTC. Its protein is CASSLEEGTYPNEQFF.

The gene calls are TRBV27 and TRBJ2-1; TRBD2 matches 10 bases. Germline V lookup: CDR1 MNHEY, CDR2 SMNVEV (reference sequence). This CDR3 comprises 15 residues. After removal of 2 bases from V and 9 bases from J, the junction contained 7 bases not matched to a gene. CDR3 nucleotide sequence: TGTGCCAGCAGTTTACTAGCGGGAGCTAACGGTGAGCAGTTCTTC. Its protein product is CASSLLAGANGEQFF.

The chain uses TRBV19 and TRBJ1-4, with D unresolved. Per the germline V gene, CDR1 is LNHDA and CDR2 is SQIVND (reference sequence). There are 16 residues in the CDR3. The V and J ends lost 5 bases and 8 bases respectively, with 21 bases between them. This CDR3 is CASSPLRASAGEKLFF. CDR3 coding DNA: TGTGCCAGTAGTCCACTAAGAGCATCGGCGGGCGAAAAACTGTTTTTT.

In its sample, this clone was seen once. The V and J genes are TRBV6-6 and TRBJ1-2, with D possibly matching TRBD1 (5 bases). The V gene's germline CDR1 is MNHNY and CDR2 SVGAGI (reference sequence). V lost 5 bases to trimming and J lost 8 bases, with 15 bases between them. CDR3 length: 13 residues. The CDR3 DNA reads as TGTGCCAGCAGTGCGGGGGGGGGAGGAGGCTACACCTTC. Translated: CASSAGGGGGYTF.

J is TRBJ2-7 and V is TRBV7-2; 8 positions agree with TRBD2. Germline CDR1 is SGHTA and CDR2 is FQGNSA. This CDR3 has 15 amino acids. Trimming at V came to 1 base and at J to 0 bases, leaving 2 bases not matched to a gene. This CDR3 reads CASSLVAGSSYEQYF. The CDR3 DNA follows: TGTGCCAGCAGCTTAGTAGCGGGAAGCTCCTACGAGCAGTACTTC.

V usage is TRBV4-3 and J usage is TRBJ2-4, with D maybe TRBD1 (5 bases). The CDR3 sequence is 14 residues long. Trimming left V 0 bases short and J 6 bases short, with 9 bases between. The germline CDR1 and CDR2 sequences are LGHNA and YSLEER. CDR3: CASSQDLTVNIQYF. CDR3 coding DNA: TGCGCCAGCAGCCAAGATCTGACAGTAAACATTCAGTACTTC.

The chain has TRBV7-9 and TRBJ2-1, with TRBD2 matching 11 bases. The CDR3 totals 17 residues. The V segment lost 4 bases and the J segment 1 base; nucleotides outside the gene matches: 6. CDR1 SEHNR and CDR2 FQNEAQ come from the germline V gene (reference sequence). CDR3 sequence: CASSWLAGGMSYNEQFF. Here the CDR3 DNA reads TGTGCCAGCAGCTGGCTAGCGGGAGGTATGTCCTACAATGAGCAGTTCTTC.

The rearrangement joins TRBV5-1 to TRBJ1-1; no reliable D call. The CDR3 is 13 amino acids. V lost 0 bases and J lost 0, with 3 bases in between. Germline assignment: CDR1 SGHRS and CDR2 YFSETQ. The CDR3 region has the DNA TGCGCCAGCAGCTTGGGTATGAACACTGAAGCTTTCTTT. As protein: CASSLGMNTEAFF.

This clone appeared once. This chain connects TRBV27 to TRBJ2-6, with D possibly TRBD1 on 6 matching bases. V was cut by 6 bases and J by 0 bases, with 15 bases left in between. Germline V gives CDR1 MNHEY, CDR2 SMNVEV (reference sequence). This CDR3 is built from 17 residues. The CDR3 loop is CASRRRTVPSGANVLTF. CDR3 coding DNA: TGTGCCAGCAGAAGGAGGACAGTACCCTCTGGGGCCAACGTCCTGACTTTC. Full variable domain (rest looked up from reference TRBV27 and TRBJ2-6): EAQVTQNPRYLITVTGKKLTVTCSQNMNHEYMSWYRQDPGLGLRQIYYSMNVEVTDKGDVPEGYKVSRKEKRNFPLILESPSPNQTSLYFCASRRRTVPSGANVLTFGAGSRLTVL.

The rearrangement links TRBV28 to TRBJ2-7; D unresolved. Trimming removed 4 bases from V and 3 bases from J, with 16 bases in between. Germline CDR1 reads MDHEN; CDR2 reads SYDVKM. This CDR3 has 15 amino acids. The CDR3, as DNA: TGTGCCAGCAGTTCCATAAGCGAGCCGGGCTACGAGCAGTACTTC. This translates into CASSSISEPGYEQYF.

For the CDR3, the DNA is TGTGCCAGCAGCCCGCAGGCCCTAGGGGGTGAAGCTTTCTTT. As protein: CASSPQALGGEAFF. The chain uses TRBV7-8 and TRBJ1-1; a possible D gene is TRBD1 (6 bases). Trimming left V 5 bases short and J 7 bases short, with 17 bases between. Per germline, CDR1 SGHVS and CDR2 FQNEAQ. The CDR3 is made up of 14 amino acids.

This clone occurred once. The rearrangement links TRBV28 to TRBJ2-7, with D perhaps matching TRBD1 (6 bases). Trimming took off 6 bases at V and 0 bases at J, with 15 bases between the two ends. The CDR3 is 15 amino acids. Germline V gene data show CDR1 as MDHEN and CDR2 as SYDVKM. The CDR3 spells CASSPGQLFSYEQYF. CDR3 DNA sequence: TGTGCCAGCAGCCCAGGACAGCTCTTCTCCTACGAGCAGTACTTC.

The CDR3 spells CASTGTGRENEQYF. CDR3 nucleotides: TGTGCCAGCACCGGGACAGGGCGAGAAAACGAGCAGTACTTC. V is TRBV28 and J is TRBJ2-7; 9 bases fit TRBD1. V lost 7 bases and J lost 5; bases outside the gene matches: 9. The CDR3 extends over 14 amino acids. The germline gives CDR1 MDHEN, CDR2 SYDVKM.

The chain couples TRBV30 to TRBJ1-2; 9 nucleotides line up with TRBD1. Per germline, CDR1 GTSNPN and CDR2 SVGIG (reference sequence). CDR3 length: 16 amino acids. The J segment lost 0 bases and the V segment lost 1 base, leaving 6 bases of the junction unmatched. In DNA, the CDR3 is TGTGCCTGGAGTGGACAGGGGGGGTTGGCTAACTATGGCTACACCTTC. Encoded protein: CAWSGQGGLANYGYTF.